Listed below are T cell receptor beta chains from one sample, sequenced in a study of T cell changes during pregnancy in multiple sclerosis. Profiled with immunoSEQ multiplex PCR; TCRdb holds only in-frame clones, not every one. Of around 70,000 clones listed, around 92% were seen once; the top ten hold under 3%. The specimen comprised peripheral blood, sampled before pregnancy. The receptors were gathered from a female donor with multiple sclerosis, enrolled in a pregnancy study. CDR3s include the opening cysteine and the closing phenylalanine or tryptophan. Fields, in order: V gene, clone size, J gene, D gene, CDR3 DNA, CDR3 protein. A D gene is named only where the DNA matches it firmly. Part of the rows lack a size; the others show once, few, many or a class for expanded clones.

V gene: TRBV18
clone size: NA
J gene: TRBJ1-1
D gene: NA
CDR3 DNA: TGTGCCAGCTCACTTAAAGGGGGCACTGAAGCTTTCTTT
CDR3 protein: CASSLKGGTEAFF

V gene: TRBV5-1
clone size: NA
J gene: TRBJ2-5
D gene: NA
CDR3 DNA: TGCGCCAGCAGCTCCGTTAGCTTCCAAGAGACCCAGTACTTC
CDR3 protein: CASSSVSFQETQYF

V gene: TRBV5-1
clone size: NA
J gene: TRBJ1-5
D gene: TRBD1
CDR3 DNA: TGCGCCAGCAGGGGAAGGGGGCGCGGCAATCAGCCCCAGCATTTT
CDR3 protein: CASRGRGRGNQPQHF

V gene: TRBV19
clone size: NA
J gene: TRBJ2-7
D gene: NA
CDR3 DNA: TGTGCCACTGCGACAGAAATGAGCTCCTACGAGCAGTACTTC
CDR3 protein: CATATEMSSYEQYF

V gene: TRBV19
clone size: once
J gene: TRBJ1-1
D gene: NA
CDR3 DNA: TGTGCCAGTAGCCACTCCGGAGGTCCGCCGCGTGTCACTGAAGCTTTCTTT
CDR3 protein: CASSHSGGPPRVTEAFF

V gene: TRBV19
clone size: NA
J gene: TRBJ2-1
D gene: TRBD1
CDR3 DNA: TGTGCCAGTCGCCGGTGGACAGGGGCCTACAATGAGCAGTTCTTC
CDR3 protein: CASRRWTGAYNEQFF

V gene: TRBV6-5
clone size: NA
J gene: TRBJ2-7
D gene: NA
CDR3 DNA: TGTGCCAGCAGTGCAGGATCCTTCTACGAGCAGTACTTC
CDR3 protein: CASSAGSFYEQYF

V gene: TRBV11-1
clone size: NA
J gene: TRBJ2-7
D gene: NA
CDR3 DNA: TGTGCCAGCAGCTTGTTGGCAGGTTACGAGCAGTACTTC
CDR3 protein: CASSLLAGYEQYF

V gene: TRBV18
clone size: NA
J gene: TRBJ1-5
D gene: TRBD1
CDR3 DNA: TGTGCCAGCTCAACCGGGACAGGGGGCAATCAGCCCCAGCATTTT
CDR3 protein: CASSTGTGGNQPQHF

V gene: TRBV11-3
clone size: NA
J gene: TRBJ1-1
D gene: TRBD1
CDR3 DNA: TGTGCCAGCAGCCTTCGGACAGGGGTGAACACTGAAGCTTTCTTT
CDR3 protein: CASSLRTGVNTEAFF

V gene: TRBV15
clone size: NA
J gene: TRBJ2-7
D gene: TRBD2
CDR3 DNA: TGTGCCACCAGCAGAGACGTAGCGGGAGGACTCCTGGCCTACGAGCAGTACTTC
CDR3 protein: CATSRDVAGGLLAYEQYF

V gene: TRBV21-1
clone size: NA
J gene: TRBJ2-3
D gene: NA
CDR3 DNA: TGTGCCAGGGGACAGGGGGAAGATACGCAGTATTTT
CDR3 protein: CARGQGEDTQYF

V gene: TRBV6-5
clone size: NA
J gene: TRBJ1-1
D gene: TRBD1
CDR3 DNA: TGTGCCAGCAGCCACGACAGGGTCGGCACTGAAGCTTTCTTT
CDR3 protein: CASSHDRVGTEAFF

V gene: TRBV6-6
clone size: NA
J gene: TRBJ1-1
D gene: NA
CDR3 DNA: TGTGCCAGCAGGACCGACATCGGTGAAGCTTTCTTT
CDR3 protein: CASRTDIGEAFF

V gene: TRBV18
clone size: NA
J gene: TRBJ1-4
D gene: NA
CDR3 DNA: TGTGCCAGCTCACTGGCCAGACAAAATGAAAAACTGTTTTTT
CDR3 protein: CASSLARQNEKLFF

V gene: TRBV7-9
clone size: NA
J gene: TRBJ2-3
D gene: TRBD2
CDR3 DNA: TGTGCCAGCAGCCCGGGACTAGCCGCAGATACGCAGTATTTT
CDR3 protein: CASSPGLAADTQYF

V gene: TRBV4-3
clone size: NA
J gene: TRBJ2-1
D gene: TRBD2
CDR3 DNA: TGCGCCAGCAGCCAAGATCTCTTAGCTAGCGGGAGATCAAATGAGCAGTTCTTC
CDR3 protein: CASSQDLLASGRSNEQFF

V gene: TRBV6-6
clone size: NA
J gene: TRBJ2-3
D gene: TRBD1
CDR3 DNA: TGTGCCCACCGCCAGGGGGCCATAGATACGCAGTATTTT
CDR3 protein: CAHRQGAIDTQYF

V gene: TRBV28
clone size: NA
J gene: TRBJ1-5
D gene: TRBD1
CDR3 DNA: TGTGCCAGCCAAAAAGGACAGGGGGAGTATCAGCCCCAGCATTTT
CDR3 protein: CASQKGQGEYQPQHF

V gene: TRBV6-5
clone size: NA
J gene: TRBJ1-4
D gene: TRBD1
CDR3 DNA: TGTGCCAGCAGTAACAGGGGTGGAGAAAAACTGTTTTTT
CDR3 protein: CASSNRGGEKLFF

V gene: TRBV5-1
clone size: NA
J gene: TRBJ1-1
D gene: NA
CDR3 DNA: TGCGCCAGCAGCTTGGGAAGGGGGGGTATGAACACTGAAGCTTTCTTT
CDR3 protein: CASSLGRGGMNTEAFF

V gene: TRBV4-3
clone size: NA
J gene: TRBJ2-1
D gene: TRBD2
CDR3 DNA: TGCGCCAGCAGCCCCGGACTAGCGGACGTCAATGAGCAGTTCTTC
CDR3 protein: CASSPGLADVNEQFF

V gene: TRBV18
clone size: NA
J gene: TRBJ1-2
D gene: NA
CDR3 DNA: TGTGCCAGCTCACCCTTGGACAGTGTCGGGTATGGCTACACCTTC
CDR3 protein: CASSPLDSVGYGYTF

V gene: TRBV14
clone size: NA
J gene: TRBJ1-3
D gene: TRBD1
CDR3 DNA: TGTGCCAGCAGCCCTGGGACAGGGGATCGAAACACCATATATTTT
CDR3 protein: CASSPGTGDRNTIYF

V gene: TRBV7-9
clone size: NA
J gene: TRBJ1-2
D gene: TRBD1
CDR3 DNA: TGTGCCAGCAGCTCGGGACAGGGATTACCAGGCTACACCTTC
CDR3 protein: CASSSGQGLPGYTF

V gene: TRBV5-4
clone size: NA
J gene: TRBJ2-5
D gene: NA
CDR3 DNA: TGTGCCAGCAGCTCCATCGGGATTTACCAAGAGACCCAGTACTTC
CDR3 protein: CASSSIGIYQETQYF

V gene: TRBV15
clone size: NA
J gene: TRBJ2-3
D gene: NA
CDR3 DNA: TGTGCCACCAGCAGAGATGGAGGGACAGATACGCAGTATTTT
CDR3 protein: CATSRDGGTDTQYF

V gene: TRBV7-9
clone size: NA
J gene: TRBJ2-1
D gene: TRBD2
CDR3 DNA: TGTGCCAGCAGCTCTAGCGGATTCTCCTACAATGAGCAGTTCTTC
CDR3 protein: CASSSSGFSYNEQFF

V gene: TRBV5-1
clone size: NA
J gene: TRBJ1-5
D gene: NA
CDR3 DNA: TGCGCCAGCAGCTTGGAGGGGAACAATCAGCCCCAGCATTTT
CDR3 protein: CASSLEGNNQPQHF

V gene: TRBV6-1
clone size: once
J gene: TRBJ1-5
D gene: NA
CDR3 DNA: TGTGCCAGCAGTGAAGGGACAGATCAGCCCCAGCATTTT
CDR3 protein: CASSEGTDQPQHF

V gene: TRBV4-3
clone size: once
J gene: TRBJ1-4
D gene: TRBD1
CDR3 DNA: TGCGCCAGCAGCCAAGGCGGGACAGGCGGTGAAAAACTGTTTTTT
CDR3 protein: CASSQGGTGGEKLFF

V gene: TRBV30
clone size: NA
J gene: TRBJ2-7
D gene: TRBD1
CDR3 DNA: TGTGCCTGGAGTCAAGGGACAGGGTCGGGATACTACGAGCAGTACTTC
CDR3 protein: CAWSQGTGSGYYEQYF

V gene: TRBV19
clone size: NA
J gene: TRBJ2-3
D gene: NA
CDR3 DNA: TGTGCCAGTAGTATAGGTCCAGGTGGGGATACGCAGTATTTT
CDR3 protein: CASSIGPGGDTQYF

V gene: TRBV2
clone size: NA
J gene: TRBJ1-5
D gene: NA
CDR3 DNA: TGTGCCAGCAGTGAATATCGAGGGGGTGGGCAGCCCCAGCATTTT
CDR3 protein: CASSEYRGGGQPQHF

V gene: TRBV6-4
clone size: once
J gene: TRBJ2-7
D gene: TRBD2
CDR3 DNA: TGTGCCAGCAGTGACTCTGGGGGACTAGCGCAACCCTCCTACGAGCAGTACTTC
CDR3 protein: CASSDSGGLAQPSYEQYF

V gene: TRBV27
clone size: NA
J gene: TRBJ2-1
D gene: NA
CDR3 DNA: TGTGCCAGCAGTTTATCGAACAGGTTCTCGAGCTCCTACAATGAGCAGTTCTTC
CDR3 protein: CASSLSNRFSSSYNEQFF

V gene: TRBV5-4
clone size: few
J gene: TRBJ2-7
D gene: TRBD2
CDR3 DNA: TGTGCCAGCAGCCCCTCTTCGGGACTAGCAAATCACGAGCAGTACTTC
CDR3 protein: CASSPSSGLANHEQYF

V gene: TRBV7-3
clone size: NA
J gene: TRBJ2-7
D gene: NA
CDR3 DNA: TGTGCCAGCAGCCAAGGAGGGGGCGCCGCCTACGAGCAGTACTTC
CDR3 protein: CASSQGGGAAYEQYF